This entry is about one T cell receptor beta chain. Antigen specificity is unknown. The V gene's germline CDR1 is SGDLS and CDR2 YYNGEE. This CDR3 has 14 residues. The TRB cDNA libraries were prepared by 5' RACE with UMI labels. TCRdb processed the 5' RACE reads again and assigns one entry to each CDR3 protein, with no DNA. Recorded for this sample: roughly 60,000 distinct CDR3 sequences. These data belong to a study of CXCR3-negative and CXCR3-positive naive CD8 T cells. Study-wide points: More hydrophobic TRB CDR3s occurred in CXCR3-positive than in CXCR3-negative naive cells.

The V gene is TRBV9, the J gene TRBJ2-1; TCRdb selects TRBD1, and the lack of DNA leaves this call unchecked. The TCR was taken from a human donor in good health. Some clones in this sample may be carry-over from other donors' samples. The specimen sequenced was naive CXCR3+ CD8+ T cells from blood. Subset meaning: CD45RO-CCR7+CD27+CD95- naive CD8+ T cells expressing CXCR3 (TNR3+). CDR3 amino acids: CASSPWTGYNEQFF.